The 18 T cell receptor beta chains below all came from one sample that was sequenced in a study of a mutant IDH1 vaccine in newly diagnosed glioma (dated by TCRdb to the early 2020s). These receptors have no known antigen. Sample time point, as interpreted from the label and publication: week 23, last vaccination. A 20-mer mutant IDH1 peptide at 300 micrograms in Montanide made up each vaccine dose, which was injected subcutaneously together with topical imiquimod. The library was built by means of the immunoSEQ multiplex PCR assay. Drawn from immuneACCESS, this table holds only the in-frame rearrangements with V and J called that TCRdb kept. Clones are partly lost; checked studies trace under half to an unresolved V gene and leave the rest unexplained. Within this sample are 29,000 or so clones, with approximately 84% of them counted one time only. The ten largest clones add up to around 8% of the sample.

Sequenced here: PBMCs, sampled from a glioma patient whose treatment included an IDH1 peptide vaccine. These receptors were obtained from a woman aged 18-30 years with glioma.

There are a few counts of this clone. V gene TRBV27 combines with J gene TRBJ1-4; possible D gene TRBD1, 5 bases. The V end was cut by 6 bases, the J end by 5 bases, with 13 bases between. The CDR3 extends over 14 amino acids. Germline-derived CDR1 and CDR2 are MNHEY and SMNVEV (reference sequence). CDR3 DNA sequence: TGTGCCAGCAGAGGGGAACAGGTCAATGAAAAACTGTTTTTT. Protein: CASRGEQVNEKLFF.

The chain's CDR3 is CASRNLATWETQYF. The CDR3 nucleotides read TGTGCCAGCAGGAACCTAGCGACCTGGGAGACCCAGTACTTC. The chain links TRBV2 to TRBJ2-5; TRBD2 is a possible D gene (6 bases). Germline values: CDR1 SNHLY, CDR2 FYNNEI. This CDR3 comprises 14 residues. Trimming took 6 bases from V and 5 from J, leaving 16 bases between them.

This clone has only a few counts. The chain is built from TRBV11-3 and TRBJ1-1; no firm D call. CDR1 SGHNT and CDR2 YENEEA come from the germline V gene. This CDR3 region has 15 residues. The V end lost 5 bases, the J end lost 0 bases, and 13 bases lay between the germline ends. The CDR3 here is CASSPLLSLNTEAFF. The CDR3, as DNA: TGTGCCAGCAGCCCCCTCCTGAGCCTGAACACTGAAGCTTTCTTT.

This clone came up a few times. The rearrangement links TRBV4-2 to TRBJ1-6; possible D gene TRBD1, 6 bases. The CDR3 totals 14 residues. Germline V gene data show CDR1 as LGHNA and CDR2 as YNFKEQ. V lost 5 bases and J 8 bases, leaving 13 bases between the germline ends. The CDR3 bases are TGTGCCAGCAGCTCTGGACAGACTGATTCACCCCTCCACTTT. Amino acid sequence: CASSSGQTDSPLHF.

This clone was seen a single time. V and J are TRBV29-1 and TRBJ1-2; D possibly corresponds to TRBD1 (5 bases). The CDR3 is made up of 15 amino acids. Germline V gives CDR1 SQVTM, CDR2 ANQGSEA. V lost 0 bases to trimming and J lost 2 bases, with 13 bases between them. CDR3 sequence reads: CSVEEGVGINYGYTF. The CDR3 DNA reads as TGCAGCGTTGAAGAGGGGGTCGGGATCAACTATGGCTACACCTTC.

This clone showed up just a few times. V and J are TRBV6-5 and TRBJ1-1; D gene unclear. The germline V gene has CDR1 MNHEY and CDR2 SVGAGI. V was pared by 6 bases and J by 4 bases, with 15 bases between. CDR3 length: 14 amino acids. The CDR3 DNA follows: TGTGCCAGCAGCACGCGGGGAGTTCGCACTGAAGCTTTCTTT. It is translated as CASSTRGVRTEAFF.

In this sample, this clone turned up once. The genes are TRBV27 and TRBJ1-1; D gene unclear. V lost 10 bases, J lost 0 bases, and 9 bases lay in between. CDR3 length equals 12 residues. Germline V gene sequence: CDR1 MNHEY, CDR2 SMNVEV (reference sequence). CDR3 amino acids: CATRTVNTEAFF. In nucleotides, the CDR3 is TGTGCCACAAGGACGGTGAACACTGAAGCTTTCTTT.

The J gene is TRBJ1-2, the V gene TRBV5-4; 8 nucleotides align to TRBD1. Trimming took 4 bases from V and 8 from J; bases not matched to a gene: 10. CDR3 length: 14 amino acids. Germline V gives CDR1 SGHNT, CDR2 YYREEE (reference sequence). CDR3: CASSVTRQGIGYTF. CDR3 coding DNA: TGTGCCAGCAGCGTCACACGACAGGGGATCGGCTACACCTTC.

This chain connects TRBV4-1 to TRBJ1-4; D gene ambiguous. V was pared by 1 base and J by 7 bases, with 13 bases between. Germline CDR1 is MGHRA and CDR2 is YSYEKL. The CDR3 has 15 residues. CDR3 nucleotides: TGCGCCAGCAGCCAAGCGCGTCAGGCGCTTGAAAAACTGTTTTTT. Translation gives CASSQARQALEKLFF.

The gene calls are TRBV15 and TRBJ2-1; D tentatively fits TRBD1 or TRBD2 (6 bases each). Trimming removed 3 bases from V and 11 bases from J, with 20 bases in between. Germline assignment: CDR1 LNHNV and CDR2 YYDKDF (reference sequence). The CDR3 runs 15 residues. As DNA, the CDR3 is TGTGCCACCAGCAGTCCCGGGGGCGCGGATCTAAAGCAGTTCTTC. The encoded protein is CATSSPGGADLKQFF. Drawing the rest from reference TRBV15 and TRBJ2-1, the complete variable domain is DAMVIQNPRYQVTQFGKPVTLSCSQTLNHNVMYWYQQKSSQAPKLLFHYYDKDFNNEADTPDNFQSRRPNTSFCFLDIRSPGLGDTAMYLCATSSPGGADLKQFFGPGTRLTVL.

The chain recombines TRBV2 with TRBJ1-2; D uncertain. The ends were cut back, 6 bases at V and 5 bases at J, with 16 bases in the middle. Germline V gene lookup returns CDR1 SNHLY and CDR2 FYNNEI. CDR3 length: 14 amino acids. CDR3 sequence (DNA): TGTGCCAGCAGCCGGGTTCCAGATCTGTATGGCTACACCTTC. This encodes CASSRVPDLYGYTF.

This chain uses TRBV4-1 with TRBJ1-2; D is undetermined. The CDR3 is 12 amino acids. The ends were cut back, 1 base at V and 4 bases at J, with 4 bases in the middle. The germline CDR1 and CDR2 sequences are MGHRA and YSYEKL. Here the CDR3 DNA reads TGCGCCAGCAGCCAAGTGCCCTATGGCTACACCTTC. It encodes CASSQVPYGYTF.

V gene TRBV2 combines with J gene TRBJ2-5; the D gene could be TRBD1 or TRBD2 (5 bases each). Germline values: CDR1 SNHLY, CDR2 FYNNEI. V lost 8 bases and J lost 5, with 12 bases in between. CDR3 size: 12 residues. CDR3: CASPGPAETQYF. CDR3 coding DNA: TGTGCCAGCCCGGGACCCGCGGAGACCCAGTACTTC.

The rearrangement links TRBV2 to TRBJ2-1; weak D call: TRBD1 (5 bases). Germline loops: CDR1 SNHLY, CDR2 FYNNEI. V lost 6 bases and J lost 7, with 7 bases in between. The CDR3 runs 11 residues. The CDR3 is CASSAGNEQFF. The CDR3 DNA reads as TGTGCCAGCAGCGCAGGGAATGAGCAGTTCTTC.

The chain recombines TRBV6-5 with TRBJ1-6; D is undetermined. Germline lookup yields CDR1 MNHEY and CDR2 SVGAGI. V was trimmed by 6 bases and J by 10 bases, leaving 19 bases between them. The CDR3 spans 15 residues. This CDR3 reads CASRTPGTSDSPLHF. CDR3 DNA sequence: TGTGCCAGCAGAACCCCGGGCACCTCGGACTCACCCCTCCACTTT.

This chain connects TRBV30 to TRBJ1-6; D gene unclear. The CDR3 contains 12 residues. V was cut by 3 bases and J by 7 bases, with 7 bases left in between. CDR1 is GTSNPN and CDR2 is SVGIG in the germline V gene (reference sequence). The CDR3 is CAWSYLNSPLHF. The CDR3 DNA is TGTGCCTGGAGCTATCTGAATTCACCCCTCCACTTT.

The V and J genes are TRBV27 and TRBJ1-4, with a possible D match to TRBD1 (5 bases). V gave up 8 bases and J gave up 10 bases, with 14 bases separating them. CDR1 and CDR2 from the germline V gene are MNHEY and SMNVEV (reference sequence). The CDR3 is 12 amino acids. CDR3 in DNA: TGTGCCAGCTCCCTCTCGGGGGGAAAACTGTTTTTT. It codes for CASSLSGGKLFF.

This clone was observed a single time. The J gene is TRBJ2-7, the V gene TRBV5-8, with D unresolved. Germline V lookup: CDR1 SGHTS, CDR2 YDEGEE. V gave up 3 bases and J gave up 1 base, with 8 bases separating them. This CDR3 contains 13 residues. This CDR3 is CASSYYKSYEQYF. CDR3 DNA sequence: TGTGCCAGCAGCTATTACAAGTCCTACGAGCAGTACTTC.